The sequence of this T cell receptor beta chain was determined in a study of blood T cell repertoires in COVID-19. Authors' processing steps: Quantification of nucleated cells was approximated via reference gene primer amplification. Measured with immunoSEQ multiplex PCR; TCRdb has only the in-frame clones, and not every one. V, J and clone size are taken as reported in that table, and D and trimming were inferred from the DNA itself. The repertoire has 200,000 to 250,000 clones, around 89% of them found once; the top ten carry approximately 3.7%. Participant reports of clinical history set cohort assignment. Two negative PCRs, clearance, or symptom resolution had been documented for recovered Cohort 3 donors. The CDR3 extends over 13 amino acids. Germline CDR1 is SQVTM and CDR2 is ANQGSEA. V was clipped by 2 bases and J by 3 bases, with 10 bases between them.

The sample comprised PBMCs or T cells enriched from blood (not recorded which). This sequence originates from a woman aged 25-40 years who had recovered from COVID-19. The chain links TRBV29-1 to TRBJ1-2; no reliable D call. The CDR3 loop is CSVETPTYYGYTF. The CDR3 nucleotides are TGCAGCGTTGAAACCCCAACTTACTATGGCTACACCTTC.